What follows is one T cell receptor beta chain and its context. Antigen specificity is unknown. The time point here: week 35, safety follow-up. Every vaccine dose comprised 300 ug of mutant IDH1 20-mer peptide plus topical imiquimod. These data originate in a study of a mutant IDH1 vaccine in newly diagnosed glioma. Study-level points and caveats: Pseudoprogression appeared unlinked to shifts in leading peripheral T cell clonotypes.

TCRdb's table, derived via immunoSEQ multiplex PCR, lists solely in-frame clones and lacks some. The sample holds nearly 55,000 clones, roughly 80% seen once. Germline assignment: CDR1 MNHEY and CDR2 SMNVEV (reference sequence). The CDR3 runs 14 residues. The V end was cut by 3 bases, the J end by 0 bases, with 6 bases between. This sample comprised PBMCs, obtained from a glioma patient whose treatment included an IDH1 peptide vaccine. This receptor was obtained from a woman aged 18 to 35 with glioma. V gene TRBV27 combines with J gene TRBJ1-5; D remains ambiguous. The CDR3 bases are TGTGCCAGCAGTTTTGGTAGTAGCAATCAGCCCCAGCATTTT. As protein: CASSFGSSNQPQHF.